What follows is one T cell receptor (beta chain) and its context. Antigen: not known. Germline V lookup: CDR1 SGHVS, CDR2 FNYEAQ. The trim removed 2 bases at V and 8 bases at J, leaving 21 bases unmatched. The CDR3 length is 20 residues. This sample is drawn from a study of cytomegalovirus exposure and HLA in healthy donors. At the level of the study: The approximately 110 validation repertoires used the same platform as the 666 first-cohort repertoires, a later analysis reported. Study results and caveats: The study flagged some 180 TCR beta chains as cytomegalovirus-associated. Subsequent analysis showed first-cohort TCR clusters tending to co-occur in more than 90 validation repertoires. Three chains linked to CMV were shown in vitro to be specific for CMV antigens.

Using immunoSEQ multiplex PCR, the repertoire was profiled, and TCRdb retains in-frame clones only, with some absent. The sample lists fewer than 300,000 clones, 88% occurring once. The rearrangement joins TRBV7-6 to TRBJ2-1, with 10 bases fitting TRBD2. Material for sequencing was PBMCs. The receptor's source is a woman under 30 in good health and CMV-seronegative. CDR3 sequence: CASSLTRGKGAGGPIYEQFF. The CDR3, as DNA: TGTGCCAGCAGCTTAACGAGGGGGAAAGGAGCGGGAGGGCCTATATATGAGCAGTTCTTC. Full variable domain (missing parts from reference TRBV7-6 and TRBJ2-1): GAGVSQSPRYKVTKRGQDVALRCDPISGHVSLYWYRQALGQGPEFLTYFNYEAQQDKSGLPNDRFSAERPEGSISTLTIQRTEQRDSAMYRCASSLTRGKGAGGPIYEQFFGPGTRLTVL.